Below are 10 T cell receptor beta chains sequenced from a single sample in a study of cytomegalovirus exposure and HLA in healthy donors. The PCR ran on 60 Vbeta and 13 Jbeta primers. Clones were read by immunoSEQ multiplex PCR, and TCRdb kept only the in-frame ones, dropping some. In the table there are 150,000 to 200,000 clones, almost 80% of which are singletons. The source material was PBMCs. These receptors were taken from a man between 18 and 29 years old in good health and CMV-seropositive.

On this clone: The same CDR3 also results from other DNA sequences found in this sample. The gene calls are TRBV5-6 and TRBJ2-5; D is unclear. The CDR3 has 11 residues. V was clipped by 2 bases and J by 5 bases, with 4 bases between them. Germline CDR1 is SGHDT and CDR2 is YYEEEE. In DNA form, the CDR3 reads TGTGCCAGCAGCTTCGGGGAGACCCAGTACTTC. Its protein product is CASSFGETQYF.

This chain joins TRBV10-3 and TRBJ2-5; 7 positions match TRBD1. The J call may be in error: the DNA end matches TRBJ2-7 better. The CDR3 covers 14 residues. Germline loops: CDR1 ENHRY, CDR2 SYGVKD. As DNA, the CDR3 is TGTGCCATCAGTGAGAGTCAGGGGGACAACGAGCAGTACTTC. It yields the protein CAISESQGDNEQYF.

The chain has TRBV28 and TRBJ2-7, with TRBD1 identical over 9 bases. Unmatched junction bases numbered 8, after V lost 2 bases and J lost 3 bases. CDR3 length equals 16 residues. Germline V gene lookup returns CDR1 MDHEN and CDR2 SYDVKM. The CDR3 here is CASSLPGTGRIYEQYF. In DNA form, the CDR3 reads TGTGCCAGCAGTTTACCCGGGACAGGGAGGATCTACGAGCAGTACTTC.

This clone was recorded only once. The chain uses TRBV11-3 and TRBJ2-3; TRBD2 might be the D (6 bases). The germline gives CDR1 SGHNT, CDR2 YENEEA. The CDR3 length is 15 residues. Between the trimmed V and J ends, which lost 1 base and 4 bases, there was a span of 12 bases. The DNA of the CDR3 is TGTGCCAGCAGCTTAGGGGGGGAGCCCGCAGATACGCAGTATTTT. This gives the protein CASSLGGEPADTQYF.

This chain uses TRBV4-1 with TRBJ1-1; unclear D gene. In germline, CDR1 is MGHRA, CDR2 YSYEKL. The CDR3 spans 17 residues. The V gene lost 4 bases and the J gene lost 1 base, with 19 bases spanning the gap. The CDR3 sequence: CASSLRENEGKNTEAFF. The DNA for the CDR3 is TGCGCCAGCAGCCTCCGAGAAAATGAGGGCAAGAACACTGAAGCTTTCTTT.

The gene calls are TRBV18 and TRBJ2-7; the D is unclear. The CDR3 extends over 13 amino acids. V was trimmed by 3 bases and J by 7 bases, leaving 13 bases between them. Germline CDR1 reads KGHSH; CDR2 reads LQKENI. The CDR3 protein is CASSPYSSREQYF. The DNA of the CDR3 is TGTGCCAGCTCACCGTATTCTAGTCGGGAGCAGTACTTC.

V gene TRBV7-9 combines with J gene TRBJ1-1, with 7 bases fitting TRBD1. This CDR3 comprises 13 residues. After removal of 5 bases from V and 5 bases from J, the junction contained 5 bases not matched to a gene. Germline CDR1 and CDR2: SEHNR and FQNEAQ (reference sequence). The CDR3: CASSQTGTTEAFF. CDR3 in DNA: TGTGCCAGCAGCCAGACAGGGACTACTGAAGCTTTCTTT.

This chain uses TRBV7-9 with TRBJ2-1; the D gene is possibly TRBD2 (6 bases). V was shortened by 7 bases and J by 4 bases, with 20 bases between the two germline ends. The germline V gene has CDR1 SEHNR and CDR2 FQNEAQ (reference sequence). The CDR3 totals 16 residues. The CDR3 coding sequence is TGTGCCAGCATCCCGCCCGAGACTAGGAGATACAATGAGCAGTTCTTC. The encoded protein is CASIPPETRRYNEQFF.

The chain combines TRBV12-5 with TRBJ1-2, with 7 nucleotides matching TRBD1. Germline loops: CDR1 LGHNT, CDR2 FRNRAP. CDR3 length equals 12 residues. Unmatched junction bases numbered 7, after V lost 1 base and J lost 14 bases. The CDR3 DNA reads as TGTGCTAGTGGTTTGGCTAGACAGGGATTAACCTTC. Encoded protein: CASGLARQGLTF.

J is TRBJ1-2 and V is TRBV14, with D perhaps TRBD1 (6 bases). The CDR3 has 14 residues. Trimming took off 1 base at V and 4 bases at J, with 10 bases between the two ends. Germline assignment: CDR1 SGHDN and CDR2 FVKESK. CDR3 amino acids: CASSQVAGVYGYTF. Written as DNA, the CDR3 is TGTGCCAGCAGCCAAGTGGCAGGGGTCTATGGCTACACCTTC.